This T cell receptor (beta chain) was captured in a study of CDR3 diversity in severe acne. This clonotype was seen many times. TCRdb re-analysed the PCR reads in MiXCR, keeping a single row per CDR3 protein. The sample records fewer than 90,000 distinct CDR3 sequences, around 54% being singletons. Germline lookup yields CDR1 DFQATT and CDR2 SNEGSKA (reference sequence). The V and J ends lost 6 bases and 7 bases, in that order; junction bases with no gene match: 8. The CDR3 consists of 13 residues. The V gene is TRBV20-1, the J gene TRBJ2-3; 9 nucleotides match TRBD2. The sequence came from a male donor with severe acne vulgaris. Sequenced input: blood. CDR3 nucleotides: TGCAGTGCCTCACTAGCGGGCGGGTATACGCAGTATTTT. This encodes CSASLAGGYTQYF.